The next 26 T cell receptor beta chains were all read from a single sample in a study of cytomegalovirus exposure and HLA in healthy donors. PCR amplification relied on 60 Vbeta primers (plus 13 Jbeta primers). The protocol was immunoSEQ multiplex PCR, while the TCRdb copy is restricted to in-frame clones and leaves out a portion. The sample holds a few hundred thousand clones, around 80% seen once. The sequenced material came from PBMCs. The receptors originated from a man between 40 and 49 years old in good health and CMV-seronegative.

Remarks on this clone: Other DNA sequences of this sample code for an identical CDR3. The rearrangement uses TRBV20-1 and TRBJ1-2; D remains unclear. Germline CDR1 DFQATT, CDR2 SNEGSKA (reference sequence). CDR3 length equals 11 residues. V was shortened by 3 bases and J by 5 bases, with 7 bases between the two germline ends. CDR3: CSASTGYGYTF. The CDR3 DNA sequence: TGCAGTGCTAGTACGGGTTATGGCTACACCTTC.

This sequence joins TRBV6-6 and TRBJ2-1; TRBD2 matches 7 bases. CDR1 is MNHNY, CDR2 SVGAGI, per germline (reference sequence). The CDR3 has 13 residues. V lost 2 bases to trimming and J lost 15 bases; unmatched junction nucleotides: 10. The CDR3 nucleotides are TGTGCCAGCAGTTACGGACTAGTAGGGGTTTGGTTCTTC. Encoded protein: CASSYGLVGVWFF.

J is TRBJ2-2 and V is TRBV7-6; the match to TRBD1 covers 9 bases. V was pared by 4 bases and J by 3 bases, with 0 bases of the junction left unmatched. The germline CDR1 and CDR2 sequences are SGHVS and FNYEAQ. The CDR3 runs to 14 residues. The CDR3 here is CASSWTGDTGELFF. The CDR3, as DNA: TGTGCCAGCAGCTGGACAGGGGACACCGGGGAGCTGTTTTTT. The full variable domain, completed using reference TRBV7-6 and TRBJ2-2, is GAGVSQSPRYKVTKRGQDVALRCDPISGHVSLYWYRQALGQGPEFLTYFNYEAQQDKSGLPNDRFSAERPEGSISTLTIQRTEQRDSAMYRCASSWTGDTGELFFGEGSRLTVL.

V gene TRBV4-1 combines with J gene TRBJ1-2, with 8 bases fitting TRBD1. J was trimmed by 2 bases and V by 4 bases; bases with no gene match: 6. The V gene's germline CDR1 is MGHRA and CDR2 YSYEKL. The length of the CDR3 is 15 residues. This chain's CDR3 is CASSRGGQENYGYTF. CDR3 nucleotide sequence: TGCGCCAGCAGCCGAGGGGGACAGGAGAACTATGGCTACACCTTC.

The chain links TRBV6-1 to TRBJ1-2; 7 positions match TRBD1. CDR3 size: 13 residues. The germline CDR1 and CDR2 sequences are MNHNS and SASEGT. The J segment lost 8 bases and the V segment lost 3 bases, leaving 6 bases of the junction unmatched. CDR3 loop: CASSETGTWGYTF. CDR3 DNA: TGTGCCAGCAGTGAGACAGGGACTTGGGGCTACACCTTC.

The V gene is TRBV6-5, the J gene TRBJ1-2; tentatively, D is TRBD1 (5 bases). Germline CDR1 reads MNHEY; CDR2 reads SVGAGI. Deletions cut 6 bases from V and 0 bases from J, with 8 bases between. The CDR3 has 13 amino acids. DNA for the CDR3: TGTGCCAGCAGGTCGACAGCTAACTATGGCTACACCTTC. Translated: CASRSTANYGYTF.

This chain joins TRBV6-1 and TRBJ2-1, with a weak D call TRBD1 (5 bases). The CDR3 is made up of 14 amino acids. Germline assignment: CDR1 MNHNS and CDR2 SASEGT. The V end was cut by 7 bases, the J end by 4 bases, with 14 bases between. This CDR3 reads CASTGKGYYNEQFF. DNA of the CDR3: TGTGCCAGCACTGGGAAGGGGTATTACAATGAGCAGTTCTTC.

The table lists this clone with a few counts. The chain combines TRBV5-1 with TRBJ1-4; no firm D call. This CDR3 has 15 amino acids. The germline V gene encodes CDR1 SGHRS and CDR2 YFSETQ. The V gene lost 4 bases and the J gene lost 8 bases, with 18 bases spanning the gap. The CDR3, as DNA: TGCGCCAGCAGCCCCGAGGCGGGGATTGAAGAAAAACTGTTTTTT. Translating gives CASSPEAGIEEKLFF.

The chain links TRBV6-4 to TRBJ1-1; D is ambiguous. Germline V gene data show CDR1 as MRHNA and CDR2 as SNTAGT. This CDR3 is 16 amino acids long. V was cut by 0 bases and J by 1 base, with 12 bases left in between. The CDR3: CASSDSYGVGNTEAFF. The CDR3 DNA is TGTGCCAGCAGTGACTCTTATGGAGTGGGGAACACTGAAGCTTTCTTT.

Here the CDR3 DNA reads TGTGCCAGCACAGGAGGCAACAGAAGGAAGAGGTCCTACAATGAGCAGTTCTTC. Amino acids: CASTGGNRRKRSYNEQFF. The rearrangement joins TRBV9 to TRBJ2-1; perhaps TRBD2 as D (5 bases). Trimming took 6 bases from V and 1 from J, leaving 23 bases between them. Germline V lookup: CDR1 SGDLS, CDR2 YYNGEE. This CDR3 has 18 residues. Looking up the rest from reference TRBV9 and TRBJ2-1 gives the full variable domain: DSGVTQTPKHLITATGQRVTLRCSPRSGDLSVYWYQQSLDQGLQFLIQYYNGEERAKGNILERFSAQQFPDLHSELNLSSLELGDSALYFCASTGGNRRKRSYNEQFFGPGTRLTVL.

V and J are TRBV27 and TRBJ1-4; 7 bases are shared with TRBD1. The CDR3 runs 16 residues. V shed 3 bases and J 1 base; nucleotides not matched to a gene: 5. The germline CDR1 and CDR2 sequences are MNHEY and SMNVEV (reference sequence). CDR3 sequence: CASSFGNRGTNEKLFF. CDR3 DNA: TGTGCCAGCAGTTTCGGAAACAGGGGAACTAATGAAAAACTGTTTTTT. Variable domain in full (rest from reference TRBV27 and TRBJ1-4): EAQVTQNPRYLITVTGKKLTVTCSQNMNHEYMSWYRQDPGLGLRQIYYSMNVEVTDKGDVPEGYKVSRKEKRNFPLILESPSPNQTSLYFCASSFGNRGTNEKLFFGSGTQLSVL.

The chain joins TRBV28 to TRBJ2-7, with 9 positions matching TRBD1. Germline assignment: CDR1 MDHEN and CDR2 SYDVKM. The CDR3 is 15 amino acids. The V gene end was trimmed by 6 bases and the J gene end by 5 bases; junction bases not matched to a gene: 11. The CDR3 sequence is CASRRAGTGSHEQYF. Written as DNA, the CDR3 is TGTGCCAGCAGACGGGCCGGGACAGGGTCTCACGAGCAGTACTTC. Variable domain in full (rest from reference TRBV28 and TRBJ2-7): DVKVTQSSRYLVKRTGEKVFLECVQDMDHENMFWYRQDPGLGLRLIYFSYDVKMKEKGDIPEGYSVSREKKERFSLILESASTNQTSMYLCASRRAGTGSHEQYFGPGTRLTVT.

This clone was picked up a small number of times. The J gene is TRBJ1-4, the V gene TRBV4-1, with D unclear. The CDR3 loop spans 17 amino acids. V lost 4 bases and J 7 bases, leaving 22 bases between the germline ends. The germline V gene encodes CDR1 MGHRA and CDR2 YSYEKL. As DNA, the CDR3 is TGCGCCAGCAGCCCCCTATGGACTCCGGGCCGGGGTGAAAAACTGTTTTTT. Translating gives CASSPLWTPGRGEKLFF.

This chain uses TRBV2 with TRBJ1-5; 8 nucleotides align to TRBD1. This CDR3 is built from 14 residues. Germline CDR1 and CDR2: SNHLY and FYNNEI. Trimming cost V 7 bases and J 5 bases; bases outside gene matches: 7. CDR3 sequence: CASNRQGPYQPQHF. Written as DNA, the CDR3 is TGTGCCAGCAACCGACAGGGGCCTTATCAGCCCCAGCATTTT.

The rearrangement links TRBV2 to TRBJ2-5; no reliable D call. V lost 6 bases, J lost 5 bases, and 10 bases lay in between. The CDR3 extends over 12 amino acids. The germline CDR1 and CDR2 sequences are SNHLY and FYNNEI. CDR3 region: CASSSGWETQYF. The CDR3 DNA is TGTGCCAGCAGCTCCGGGTGGGAGACCCAGTACTTC. The variable domain in full, completed from reference TRBV2 and TRBJ2-5, reads EPEVTQTPSHQVTQMGQEVILRCVPISNHLYFYWYRQILGQKVEFLVSFYNNEISEKSEIFDDQFSVERPDGSNFTLKIRSTKLEDSAMYFCASSSGWETQYFGPGTRLLVL.

The rearrangement uses TRBV5-4 and TRBJ2-7, with D maybe TRBD2 (5 bases). The length of the CDR3 is 14 residues. Germline CDR1 is SGHNT and CDR2 is YYREEE (reference sequence). Between the trimmed V and J ends, which lost 4 bases and 5 bases, there was a span of 16 bases. CDR3 nucleotide sequence: TGTGCCAGCAGCCCCGCTCCGGGGTACGACGAGCAGTACTTC. It is translated as CASSPAPGYDEQYF.

The chain employs TRBV6-4 and TRBJ2-2; possibly TRBD2 for D (5 bases). CDR1 is MRHNA, CDR2 SNTAGT, per germline. V shed 4 bases and J shed 4 bases, with 10 bases lying between them. There are 14 residues in the CDR3. The CDR3, as DNA: TGTGCCAGCAGTGTCGGGATCGGCACCGGGGAGCTGTTTTTT. It is translated as CASSVGIGTGELFF.

This clone has more than one count but fewer than ten. The chain carries TRBV13 and TRBJ2-4; D may be TRBD1 (6 bases). This CDR3 contains 16 residues. Trimming removed 3 bases at V and 7 bases at J, with 19 bases between. Germline V gives CDR1 PRHDT, CDR2 FYEKMQ (reference sequence). The CDR3 nucleotides read TGTGCCAGCAGCTTTTCTCTAGACAGGCAACCTAACATTCAGTACTTC. Translating gives CASSFSLDRQPNIQYF.

The chain carries TRBV5-1 and TRBJ2-5; 7 bases align to TRBD1. This CDR3 region has 16 residues. V dropped 0 bases and J dropped 4; count of bases not matched to a gene: 9. Germline V gene lookup returns CDR1 SGHRS and CDR2 YFSETQ. CDR3 DNA sequence: TGCGCCAGCAGCTTGGAAAGGGGGCAGCTTCGAGAGACCCAGTACTTC. Translating gives CASSLERGQLRETQYF.

The chain links TRBV6-1 to TRBJ2-7; 7 bases match TRBD1. This CDR3 has 14 amino acids. Trimming removed 6 bases from V and 1 base from J; junction bases left unmatched: 6. Germline-derived CDR1 and CDR2 are MNHNS and SASEGT. CDR3 region: CASRDPGQSYEQYF. CDR3 DNA: TGTGCCAGCAGGGATCCGGGACAGTCCTACGAGCAGTACTTC.

The chain is built from TRBV4-1 and TRBJ2-5; a weak D match, TRBD1 (6 bases). This CDR3 comprises 16 residues. The germline V gene encodes CDR1 MGHRA and CDR2 YSYEKL. V was pared by 3 bases and J by 1 base, with 15 bases between. The DNA for the CDR3 is TGCGCCAGCAGCCACTTCTTGACAGGAGGCCAAGAGACCCAGTACTTC. Its translation is CASSHFLTGGQETQYF.

This clone showed up just a few times. The chain recombines TRBV11-3 with TRBJ2-1, with TRBD2 matching over 8 bases. CDR3 length equals 15 residues. Looked up from germline, CDR1 is SGHNT and CDR2 is YENEEA. Trimming took 4 bases from V and 6 from J; bases not matched to a gene: 8. In nucleotides, the CDR3 is TGTGCCAGCAGCTCAGCGGGGACTAGTAGCAATGAGCAGTTCTTC. Amino acids: CASSSAGTSSNEQFF.

The genes are TRBV28 and TRBJ2-6; D possibly corresponds to TRBD1 (5 bases). The CDR3 runs to 17 residues. Germline V gene sequence: CDR1 MDHEN, CDR2 SYDVKM. Trimming cost V 7 bases and J 0 bases, with 16 bases left between them. Written as DNA, the CDR3 is TGTGCCAGCATGATGGCCGGACATCTCTCTGGGGCCAACGTCCTGACTTTC. Translated: CASMMAGHLSGANVLTF.

V and J are TRBV6-1 and TRBJ2-1, with a tentative D call TRBD2 (6 bases). The V gene's germline CDR1 is MNHNS and CDR2 SASEGT. V lost 2 bases to trimming and J lost 13 bases, with 9 bases between them. The CDR3 is 11 amino acids. CDR3 DNA sequence: TGTGCCAGCAGTGAACTAGCGATCCAGTTCTTC. It is translated as CASSELAIQFF.

The chain uses TRBV15 and TRBJ1-5; D gene ambiguous. This CDR3 region has 18 residues. The V and J ends lost 0 bases and 4 bases respectively, with 19 bases between them. Germline V gives CDR1 LNHNV, CDR2 YYDKDF (reference sequence). The CDR3 region is CATSRDYGAELINQPQHF. Written as DNA, the CDR3 is TGTGCCACCAGCAGAGATTATGGAGCGGAATTGATTAATCAGCCCCAGCATTTT.

The count of this clone is one. The chain couples TRBV4-3 to TRBJ2-3, with D perhaps TRBD1 (5 bases). The V gene lost 0 bases and the J gene lost 0 bases, with 10 bases spanning the gap. Germline lookup yields CDR1 LGHNA and CDR2 YSLEER. CDR3 length equals 16 residues. The DNA of the CDR3 is TGCGCCAGCAGCCAAGATCGGACACCGAGCACAGATACGCAGTATTTT. Translated: CASSQDRTPSTDTQYF.